A single sample is the source of the 19 T cell receptor beta chains below, sequenced in a study of blood T cell repertoires in COVID-19 (dated by TCRdb to the early 2020s). The library was made by the immunoSEQ multiplex PCR assay. Here the immuneACCESS table is served through TCRdb, limited to in-frame sequences with V and J called. Missing clones are a known gap in these copies; in checked studies unresolved V genes cover under half, and the rest lacks a known reason. The sample table holds some 250,000 clones, of which more than 75% were seen once. Roughly an eighth of the sample comes from the top ten. What was sequenced was peripheral blood. The receptors were gathered from a woman aged 55-69 years with active or convalescent COVID-19.

The chain couples TRBV27 to TRBJ1-6; TRBD1 matches 10 bases. The CDR3 extends over 16 amino acids. Germline V CDR1 and CDR2: MNHEY, SMNVEV (reference sequence). Losses at the gene ends were 6 bases for V and 6 bases for J; bases not matched to a gene: 8. The CDR3 DNA follows: TGTGCCAGCAGACCGTCGAGGACAGGGGGTAATTCACCCCTCCACTTT. Residues: CASRPSRTGGNSPLHF.

The rearrangement uses TRBV11-1 and TRBJ1-3, with a possible D match to TRBD1 (5 bases). The CDR3 sequence is 12 residues long. Germline V CDR1 and CDR2: SGHAT, FQDESV (reference sequence). V was cut by 4 bases and J by 9 bases, with 10 bases left in between. CDR3 coding DNA: TGTGCCAGCAGCTCAACAGGTCGCACCATATATTTT. Its translation: CASSSTGRTIYF.

The chain carries TRBV2 and TRBJ1-2; 10 bases are a match to TRBD1. CDR3 length: 16 amino acids. V lost 4 bases, J lost 6 bases, and 11 bases stayed unmatched. Germline lookup yields CDR1 SNHLY and CDR2 FYNNEI. The DNA of the CDR3 is TGTGCCAGCAGTGGATGGATATTGACAGGGGGCAATGGCTACACCTTC. This codes for CASSGWILTGGNGYTF.

The V and J genes are TRBV7-3 and TRBJ1-1; D is unresolved. There are 15 residues in the CDR3. V was pared by 2 bases and J by 4 bases, with 14 bases between. Germline lookup yields CDR1 SGHTA and CDR2 FQGTGA. Here the CDR3 reads CASSLGRQEGTEAFF. For the CDR3, the DNA is TGTGCCAGCAGCTTAGGCCGGCAGGAAGGCACTGAAGCTTTCTTT.

A single count supports this clone. This chain links TRBV5-5 with TRBJ1-1; 8 bases are shared with TRBD1. The CDR3 has 15 residues. The J segment lost 2 bases and the V segment lost 1 base, leaving 4 bases of the junction unmatched. Germline V gene lookup returns CDR1 SGHKS and CDR2 YYEKEE (reference sequence). CDR3 in amino acids: CASSLYQGANTEAFF. The CDR3 region has the DNA TGTGCCAGCAGCTTGTATCAGGGGGCAAACACTGAAGCTTTCTTT. Complete variable domain (other parts from reference TRBV5-5 and TRBJ1-1): DAGVTQSPTHLIKTRGQQVTLRCSPISGHKSVSWYQQVLGQGPQFIFQYYEKEERGRGNFPDRFSARQFPNYSSELNVNALLLGDSALYLCASSLYQGANTEAFFGQGTRLTVV.

The sample holds one count of this clone. The chain carries TRBV12-3 or TRBV12-4 and TRBJ1-5, with 7 bases matching TRBD1. J was trimmed by 5 bases and V by 7 bases; bases with no gene match: 5. There are 13 residues in the CDR3. This chain's CDR3 is CASTDRSYQPQHF. The CDR3 DNA follows: TGTGCCAGCACGGACAGGTCCTATCAGCCCCAGCATTTT.

This clone was seen only once. V usage is TRBV4-1 and J usage is TRBJ2-7; the D gene is possibly TRBD1 (6 bases). The CDR3 runs 16 residues. Trimming removed 4 bases from V and 4 bases from J, with 20 bases in between. The germline V gene has CDR1 MGHRA and CDR2 YSYEKL. The CDR3 DNA sequence: TGCGCCAGCAGCCCCTCACCCGCTACAGGGTGGTACGAGCAGTACTTC. Translated, it gives CASSPSPATGWYEQYF.

The rearrangement links TRBV7-9 to TRBJ1-1, with 10 bases that match TRBD1. Germline trimming cut 5 bases from V and 0 bases from J; bases unmatched to any gene: 6. This CDR3 is 16 amino acids long. CDR1 is SEHNR and CDR2 is FQNEAQ in the germline V gene (reference sequence). This CDR3 is CASSQDRGIMNTEAFF. The CDR3 DNA reads TGTGCCAGCAGCCAGGACAGGGGGATTATGAACACTGAAGCTTTCTTT. The whole variable domain, filled in from reference TRBV7-9 and TRBJ1-1, reads DTGVSQNPRHKITKRGQNVTFRCDPISEHNRLYWYRQTLGQGPEFLTYFQNEAQLEKSRLLSDRFSAERPKGSFSTLEIQRTEQGDSAMYLCASSQDRGIMNTEAFFGQGTRLTVV.

The gene calls are TRBV4-1 and TRBJ2-3, with TRBD2 identical over 7 bases. This CDR3 has 16 residues. V gave up 3 bases and J gave up 1 base; unmatched junction bases: 7. Per germline, CDR1 MGHRA and CDR2 YSYEKL. The DNA for the CDR3 is TGCGCCAGCAGCCAGACCCAAGCGGGGCGCACAGATACGCAGTATTTT. Protein product: CASSQTQAGRTDTQYF.

V and J are TRBV11-2 and TRBJ2-7, with a weak D call TRBD1 (5 bases). The CDR3 is made up of 12 amino acids. The V end lost 5 bases, the J end lost 3 bases, and 8 bases lay between the germline ends. Germline V CDR1 and CDR2: SGHAT, FQNNGV. CDR3 sequence (DNA): TGTGCCAGCAGCCCCCAGGGCTACGAGCAGTACTTC. Amino acid sequence: CASSPQGYEQYF.

This chain uses TRBV4-2 with TRBJ2-3, with D perhaps TRBD2 (7 bases). Between the trimmed V and J ends, which lost 0 bases and 2 bases, there was a span of 15 bases. The CDR3 runs to 17 residues. Germline CDR1 LGHNA, CDR2 YNFKEQ. CDR3 sequence: CASSQDRRGASTDTQYF. DNA for the CDR3: TGTGCCAGCAGCCAAGATCGACGGGGGGCCTCCACAGATACGCAGTATTTT.

This clone was seen a few times. The V and J genes are TRBV6-5 and TRBJ2-7; 10 bases are shared with TRBD2. The CDR3 has 13 amino acids. CDR1 is MNHEY and CDR2 is SVGAGI in the germline V gene. V was clipped by 10 bases and J by 6 bases; unmatched bases: 9. This CDR3 is CATSSGGPLEQYF. The CDR3, as DNA: TGTGCCACTTCTAGCGGGGGCCCTCTCGAGCAGTACTTC.

This clone occurred once. V is TRBV3-1 (or the pseudogene TRBV3-2) and J is TRBJ1-6; no reliable D call. V dropped 4 bases and J dropped 5 bases, with 15 bases sitting between them. In germline, CDR1 is LGHDT, CDR2 YNNKEL (reference sequence). The CDR3 runs 16 residues. This chain's CDR3 is CASSPRHVGDNSPLHF. DNA of the CDR3: TGTGCCAGCAGCCCCCGACACGTGGGAGATAATTCACCCCTCCACTTT.

The chain uses TRBV6-6 and TRBJ1-5; the match to TRBD1 covers 8 bases. V lost 6 bases and J lost 3; bases outside the gene matches: 7. Per the germline V gene, CDR1 is MNHNY and CDR2 is SVGAGI (reference sequence). The CDR3 extends over 15 amino acids. The CDR3 spells CASRSRDRNNQPQHF. CDR3 nucleotide sequence: TGTGCCAGCAGGTCCCGGGACAGGAACAATCAGCCCCAGCATTTT.

The sample holds one count of this clone. V usage is TRBV19 and J usage is TRBJ2-1; weak D call: TRBD2 (5 bases). The CDR3 is 14 residues long. Trimming took off 5 bases at V and 6 bases at J, with 14 bases between the two ends. Germline V gene lookup returns CDR1 LNHDA and CDR2 SQIVND (reference sequence). CDR3 sequence reads: CASSDYGKPNEQFF. CDR3 coding DNA: TGTGCCAGTAGTGACTACGGGAAACCCAATGAGCAGTTCTTC. The full variable domain, completed using reference TRBV19 and TRBJ2-1, is DGGITQSPKYLFRKEGQNVTLSCEQNLNHDAMYWYRQDPGQGLRLIYYSQIVNDFQKGDIAEGYSVSREKKESFPLTVTSAQKNPTAFYLCASSDYGKPNEQFFGPGTRLTVL.

V usage is TRBV2 and J usage is TRBJ1-4; 7 bases map to TRBD1. Germline values: CDR1 SNHLY, CDR2 FYNNEI. V trimming: 4 bases; J trimming: 4 bases; junction bases outside the gene matches: 6. The CDR3 runs to 15 residues. The CDR3 nucleotides read TGTGCCAGCAGTGCCGACAGGGTCCTTAATGAAAAACTGTTTTTT. It translates to CASSADRVLNEKLFF.

The chain carries TRBV19 and TRBJ1-5; D is undetermined. From germline, CDR1 is LNHDA and CDR2 SQIVND (reference sequence). V lost 3 bases to trimming and J lost 2 bases, with 17 bases between them. This CDR3 region has 17 residues. CDR3 region: CASSIILGLDGNQPQHF. The CDR3 bases are TGTGCCAGTAGTATCATTTTAGGCCTAGACGGCAATCAGCCCCAGCATTTT. The full variable domain, completed using reference TRBV19 and TRBJ1-5, is DGGITQSPKYLFRKEGQNVTLSCEQNLNHDAMYWYRQDPGQGLRLIYYSQIVNDFQKGDIAEGYSVSREKKESFPLTVTSAQKNPTAFYLCASSIILGLDGNQPQHFGDGTRLSIL.

V usage is TRBV9 and J usage is TRBJ1-5; the D gene is possibly TRBD1 (6 bases). Looked up from germline, CDR1 is SGDLS and CDR2 is YYNGEE. V was shortened by 2 bases and J by 6 bases, with 18 bases between the two germline ends. The CDR3 contains 16 residues. The CDR3 loop reads CASSVDSGGAGQPQHF. The CDR3 bases are TGTGCCAGCAGCGTGGATAGTGGGGGGGCCGGTCAGCCCCAGCATTTT.

This clone was seen a single time. V and J are TRBV27 and TRBJ2-5; TRBD1 agrees at 7 bases. CDR3 size: 15 residues. J gave up 4 bases and V 1 base, and 6 bases lay outside the gene matches. CDR1 is MNHEY, CDR2 SMNVEV, per germline (reference sequence). CDR3 region: CASSLYLTGLETQYF. The CDR3 DNA follows: TGTGCCAGCAGTTTATATTTGACAGGGTTAGAGACCCAGTACTTC.